The 18 T cell receptor beta chains below all came from one sample that was sequenced in a study of T cells in Graves' hyperthyroidism and ophthalmopathy. Researchers took RNA transcripts and amplified the TCR beta CDR3 regions from them. Using the HTBI primer set, a first-round RT-PCR was run on the TCR CDR3. TCRdb independently ran MiXCR on the multiplex PCR reads; one entry per CDR3 protein. The repertoire holds roughly 700,000 distinct CDR3 sequences, with 15% to 20% as singletons. The sequenced material came from blood. The receptors come from a man between 45 and 60 years old with Graves' hyperthyroidism.

The chain has TRBV24-1 and TRBJ2-1, with D possibly being TRBD2 (6 bases). Germline assignment: CDR1 KGHDR and CDR2 SFDVKD. V was pared by 12 bases and J by 2 bases, with 7 bases between. This CDR3 is 11 amino acids long. CDR3 bases: TGTGCCGCGGGGACCTACAATGAGCAGTTCTTC. Its protein product is CAAGTYNEQFF.

The chain joins TRBV29-1 to TRBJ2-6; D uncertain. Trimming removed 4 bases from V and 4 bases from J, with 8 bases in between. Germline V CDR1 and CDR2: SQVTM, ANQGSEA. This CDR3 comprises 13 residues. The CDR3 loop is CSVVKPGANVLTF. The CDR3 DNA reads as TGCAGCGTTGTGAAGCCCGGGGCCAACGTCCTGACTTTC.

This clonotype was seen only a few times. The genes are TRBV20-1 and TRBJ1-5; possibly TRBD1 for D (5 bases). This CDR3 has 14 residues. The germline V and J ends were trimmed by 5 bases and 11 bases, with 22 bases remaining between them. Germline V gene lookup returns CDR1 DFQATT and CDR2 SNEGSKA (reference sequence). CDR3: CSAEDVRAGSTQHF. In DNA, the CDR3 is TGCAGTGCTGAGGACGTCAGGGCAGGGAGTACCCAGCATTTT.

This clonotype was seen repeatedly, ten times or more. The V gene is TRBV5-1, the J gene TRBJ2-3; a possible D gene is TRBD1 (6 bases). The germline V and J ends were trimmed by 4 bases and 2 bases, with 11 bases remaining between them. This CDR3 is 14 amino acids long. Germline CDR1 reads SGHRS; CDR2 reads YFSETQ. CDR3 sequence reads: CASSAGQSTDTQYF. DNA for the CDR3: TGCGCCAGCAGCGCCGGACAGTCCACAGATACGCAGTATTTT.

This clonotype was counted many times. The J gene is TRBJ2-1, the V gene TRBV12-3 or TRBV12-4; D is perhaps TRBD2 (5 bases). The CDR3 extends over 13 amino acids. Trimming left V 3 bases short and J 9 bases short, with 12 bases between. The CDR3: CASSLVASGEQFF. The CDR3 nucleotides are TGTGCCAGCAGTTTGGTAGCGAGTGGTGAGCAGTTCTTC.

This clonotype was seen many times. V gene TRBV2 combines with J gene TRBJ2-5; 16 bases map to TRBD2. With 6 bases clipped from V and 1 base from J, the junction kept 2 bases outside the gene matches. The CDR3 consists of 16 residues. From germline, CDR1 is SNHLY and CDR2 FYNNEI. Here the CDR3 reads CASRGTSGRAQETQYF. CDR3 sequence (DNA): TGTGCCAGCAGGGGGACTAGCGGGAGGGCCCAAGAGACCCAGTACTTC.

The chain combines TRBV10-3 with TRBJ1-1; D is perhaps TRBD1 (5 bases). The CDR3 covers 12 residues. In germline, CDR1 is ENHRY, CDR2 SYGVKD. Trimming cost V 0 bases and J 10 bases, with 9 bases left between them. CDR3 sequence: CAISESGVPAFF. DNA for the CDR3: TGTGCCATCAGTGAGTCGGGGGTGCCAGCTTTCTTT.

The genes are TRBV10-2 and TRBJ2-5; TRBD2 aligns across 10 bases. J gave up 6 bases and V 1 base, and 5 bases lay outside the gene matches. Germline V CDR1 and CDR2: WSHSY, SAAADI. This CDR3 is built from 15 residues. Here the CDR3 DNA reads TGCGCCAGCAGTGAGTGGGCTAGCGGGAGTCAGACCCAGTACTTC. Its protein product is CASSEWASGSQTQYF.

This clonotype was seen many times. The chain couples TRBV3-1 to TRBJ1-2; D not certain. V lost 5 bases to trimming and J lost 4 bases, with 23 bases between them. Germline V CDR1 and CDR2: LGHDT, YNNKEL (reference sequence). This CDR3 has 17 amino acids. The CDR3, as DNA: TGTGCCAGCAGCGCGTCTACAGCCGAACCCTTAGTCTATGGCTACACCTTC. Residues: CASSASTAEPLVYGYTF.

In the case of this clonotype: Relative to the germline gene, one junction end is altered; a read error may explain this. V gene TRBV6-4 combines with J gene TRBJ1-2, with 8 bases matching TRBD1. Germline loops: CDR1 MRHNA, CDR2 SNTAGT. This CDR3 spans 14 amino acids. CDR3 residues: CASSENRGNYGHTF. CDR3 DNA: TGTGCCAGCAGTGAGAACAGGGGGAACTATGGCCACACCTTC.

Ten or more counts support this clonotype. The chain recombines TRBV7-9 with TRBJ2-1; 9 bases agree with TRBD2. CDR3 length equals 15 residues. V lost 6 bases to trimming and J lost 2 bases; unmatched junction nucleotides: 5. The germline V gene has CDR1 SEHNR and CDR2 FQNEAQ (reference sequence). As DNA, the CDR3 is TGTGCCAGCAGTACCTTAGCGGGAGCCTACAATGAGCAGTTCTTC. This gives the protein CASSTLAGAYNEQFF.

In its sample, this clonotype was seen a few times. Relative to the germline gene, one junction end is altered; a read error may explain this. The chain combines TRBV4-2 with TRBJ2-1; D tentatively fits TRBD1 or TRBD2 (6 bases each). CDR3 length: 17 amino acids. Per the germline V gene, CDR1 is LGHNA and CDR2 is YNFKEQ. DNA for the CDR3: TGTGCCAGCAGACAAGGGGGTAGCGGACCTCCCCACAATGAGCAGTTCTTC. Its translation is CASRQGGSGPPHNEQFF.

This clonotype was found many times. The rearrangement uses TRBV28 and TRBJ2-3; the D gene is possibly TRBD2 (5 bases). Trimming left V 5 bases short and J 7 bases short, with 10 bases between. The CDR3 contains 12 residues. Germline V gene data show CDR1 as MDHEN and CDR2 as SYDVKM. The CDR3 region is CASSLRGNTQYF. The DNA for the CDR3 is TGTGCCAGCAGTCTTCGGGGAAATACGCAGTATTTT.

The chain is built from TRBV6-2 or TRBV6-3 and TRBJ2-7, with 7 bases fitting TRBD1. This CDR3 region has 16 residues. The V and J ends lost 3 bases and 2 bases, in that order; junction bases with no gene match: 10. Germline values: CDR1 MNHEY, CDR2 SVGEGT. DNA of the CDR3: TGTGCCAGCAGTTATGGTGAACAGGGGCCCACCTACGAGCAGTACTTC. Translation gives CASSYGEQGPTYEQYF.

This clonotype came up many times. CDR3 sequence: CASTSHRMDYGYTF. CDR3 in DNA: TGTGCCAGCACCTCTCACAGAATGGACTATGGCTACACCTTC. V is TRBV12-3 or TRBV12-4 and J is TRBJ1-2; D is uncertain. The CDR3 consists of 14 residues. With 7 bases removed from V and 3 bases from J, the gap between germline ends came to 15 bases.

This clonotype was seen repeatedly, ten times or more. This chain connects TRBV6-1 to TRBJ2-7; TRBD1 agrees at 8 bases. CDR1 and CDR2 (germline): MNHNS, SASEGT. The length of the CDR3 is 14 residues. V trimming: 6 bases; J trimming: 5 bases; junction bases outside the gene matches: 9. The CDR3 is CASRHRGIGNEQYF. In nucleotides, the CDR3 is TGTGCCAGCAGGCACAGGGGGATTGGAAACGAGCAGTACTTC.

This clonotype came up a few times. An end of the junction does not agree with germline; a read error may underlie this. CDR3 in DNA: TGTGCCAGCAGCGTAGACAGAGGGGCCCACGTCCTGACTTTC. It yields the protein CASSVDRGAHVLTF. The genes are TRBV9 and TRBJ2-6; D possibly matches TRBD1 or TRBD2 (5 bases each). CDR1 and CDR2 (germline): SGDLS, YYNGEE. The CDR3 length is 14 residues.

The J gene is TRBJ2-2, the V gene TRBV28, with D perhaps given as TRBD1 or TRBD2 (5 bases each). CDR3 length equals 15 residues. From germline, CDR1 is MDHEN and CDR2 SYDVKM. V shed 5 bases and J shed 5 bases, with 15 bases lying between them. This CDR3 is CASSRLLWGTGELFF. DNA for the CDR3: TGTGCCAGCAGTCGCCTTTTATGGGGGACCGGGGAGCTGTTTTTT.